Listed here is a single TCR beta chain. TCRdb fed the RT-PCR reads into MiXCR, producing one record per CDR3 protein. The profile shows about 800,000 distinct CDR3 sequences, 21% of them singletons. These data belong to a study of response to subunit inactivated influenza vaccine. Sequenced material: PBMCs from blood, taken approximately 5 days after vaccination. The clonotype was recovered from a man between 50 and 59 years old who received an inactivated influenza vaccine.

CDR3 residues: CASSLPPGSTDTQYF. The CDR3 DNA follows: TGCGCCAGCAGCTTGCCGCCAGGGTCCACAGATACGCAGTATTTT. The genes are TRBV5-1 and TRBJ2-3; D possibly corresponds to TRBD1 (5 bases). The V gene lost 1 base and the J gene lost 2 bases, with 11 bases spanning the gap. The CDR3 extends over 15 amino acids. The germline CDR1 and CDR2 sequences are SGHRS and YFSETQ.